These 25 T cell receptor beta chains originate from one sample sequenced in a study of breast tumors, draining lymph nodes, adjacent tissues. The lymph nodes were axillary draining lymph nodes from breast cancer patients. TCRdb re-derived calls from the multiplex PCR reads in MiXCR, one entry per CDR3 protein. The sample holds more than 200,000 distinct CDR3 sequences, about 32% seen once. Material for sequencing was axillary lymph node tissue. Receptor source: a female donor with breast cancer. Some clones in this sample may be carry-over from other donors' samples.

V usage is TRBV15 and J usage is TRBJ2-3; 9 bases match TRBD1. There are 15 residues in the CDR3. Germline trimming cut 6 bases from V and 1 base from J; bases unmatched to any gene: 5. In germline, CDR1 is LNHNV, CDR2 YYDKDF (reference sequence). CDR3 region: CATREDRGGTDTQYF. CDR3 DNA: TGTGCCACCAGGGAGGACAGGGGTGGCACAGATACGCAGTATTTT.

A note on this clonotype: The junction and the germline gene differ at one end; a read error may be behind it. The chain is built from TRBV7-8 and TRBJ1-6; 8 bases align to TRBD1. This CDR3 region has 15 residues. From germline, CDR1 is SGHVS and CDR2 FQNEAQ. The CDR3 sequence: CASSPRQGTLSPLHF. The CDR3 DNA follows: TGCGCCAGCAGCCCCAGACAGGGGACCCTCTCACCCCTCCACTTT.

This clonotype was seen just once. J is TRBJ2-6 and V is TRBV5-1; either TRBD1 or TRBD2 may fit D (5 bases each). Germline lookup yields CDR1 SGHRS and CDR2 YFSETQ. V lost 4 bases and J lost 5, with 7 bases in between. This CDR3 has 13 residues. The CDR3 DNA sequence: TGCGCCAGCAGCCGGGACCGGGCCAACGTCCTGACTTTC. This sequence encodes CASSRDRANVLTF.

The chain is built from TRBV3-1 and TRBJ1-3; 7 bases are a match to TRBD1. Germline assignment: CDR1 LGHDT and CDR2 YNNKEL (reference sequence). With 6 bases clipped from V and 0 bases from J, the junction kept 8 bases outside the gene matches. CDR3 size: 16 residues. In DNA, the CDR3 is TGTGCCAGCAGTCCCGGGACAGCGAGCTCTGGAAACACCATATATTTT. Residues: CASSPGTASSGNTIYF.

This clonotype was recorded many times. The V call is TRBV24-1, the J call TRBJ1-4; D is unclear. Germline V gene lookup returns CDR1 KGHDR and CDR2 SFDVKD. This CDR3 has 14 residues. V lost 2 bases to trimming and J lost 5 bases, with 8 bases between them. CDR3 sequence (DNA): TGTGCCACCAGTGATTCATCAGTAAATGAAAAACTGTTTTTT. It is translated as CATSDSSVNEKLFF.

This chain joins TRBV7-2 and TRBJ2-3; 9 bases are shared with TRBD1. Per germline, CDR1 SGHTA and CDR2 FQGNSA. The CDR3 has 16 amino acids. J lost 3 bases, V lost 5 bases, and 9 bases had no gene match. The DNA for the CDR3 is TGTGCCAGCAGCCGTCACGGACAGGGGTGGACAGATACGCAGTATTTT. This codes for CASSRHGQGWTDTQYF. Full variable domain (remainder filled in from reference TRBV7-2 and TRBJ2-3): GAGVSQSPSNKVTEKGKDVELRCDPISGHTALYWYRQSLGQGLEFLIYFQGNSAPDKSGLPSDRFSAERTGGSVSTLTIQRTQQEDSAVYLCASSRHGQGWTDTQYFGPGTRLTVL.

A note on this clonotype: A much more abundant neighbour one base away suggests this may be a read error. The gene calls are TRBV29-1 and TRBJ1-1, with D possibly being TRBD1 (6 bases). The CDR3 covers 14 residues. The V gene lost 3 bases and the J gene lost 1 base, with 12 bases spanning the gap. Germline V CDR1 and CDR2: SQVTM, ANQGSEA. This CDR3 reads CSVESIRGNTEAFF. CDR3 nucleotide sequence: TGCAGCGTTGAGTCGATCAGGGGGAACACTGAAGCTTTCTTT.

This clonotype was counted between two and nine times. A much larger clonotype is one base distant, so this may be a read error. This sequence joins TRBV3-1 and TRBJ2-5; D is undetermined. Germline values: CDR1 LGHDT, CDR2 YNNKEL (reference sequence). This CDR3 region has 14 residues. The CDR3 DNA follows: TGTGCCTGCAGCCAAGAGCGCAGCCAAGAGACCCAGTACTTC. This translates into CACSQERSQETQYF.

The J gene is TRBJ1-5, the V gene TRBV6-1; tentative D call: TRBD1 (6 bases). This CDR3 has 12 residues. V shed 8 bases and J shed 7 bases, with 12 bases lying between them. CDR1 MNHNS and CDR2 SASEGT come from the germline V gene. CDR3 residues: CASGLGGQPQHF. In DNA form, the CDR3 reads TGTGCCAGCGGGCTAGGGGGGCAGCCCCAGCATTTT.

This clonotype was counted ten times or more. V and J are TRBV19 and TRBJ1-5, with D possibly TRBD1 on 5 matching bases. Germline V gene sequence: CDR1 LNHDA, CDR2 SQIVND (reference sequence). V was pared by 3 bases and J by 6 bases, with 15 bases between. The CDR3 loop spans 15 amino acids. CDR3 residues: CASSIPPSGAQPQHF. The DNA of the CDR3 is TGTGCCAGTAGTATCCCACCATCCGGGGCTCAGCCCCAGCATTTT.

Details on this clonotype: A much larger clone differs by one base, so this may be a read error. J is TRBJ1-2 and V is TRBV28, with a tentative D call TRBD1 (5 bases). Germline CDR1 MDHEN, CDR2 SYDVKM. The CDR3 is 13 residues long. In nucleotides, the CDR3 is TGTGCCAGCAGACGACAGTCCTCCTATGGCTGCACCTTC. It yields the protein CASRRQSSYGCTF.

This clonotype was counted many times. The rearrangement joins TRBV19 to TRBJ2-1; the D is unclear. Trimming pared 9 bases from V and 3 bases from J, leaving 12 bases between. This CDR3 is 13 amino acids long. Germline assignment: CDR1 LNHDA and CDR2 SQIVND (reference sequence). CDR3 in DNA: TGTGCCAGCAGAAATCTGTACTACAATGAGCAGTTCTTC. Translating gives CASRNLYYNEQFF.

This clonotype came up many times. The chain employs TRBV6-5 and TRBJ2-7; D is unresolved. V was clipped by 2 bases and J by 4 bases, with 9 bases between them. Germline V gives CDR1 MNHEY, CDR2 SVGAGI. The CDR3 is 13 residues long. Written as DNA, the CDR3 is TGTGCCAGCAGTTACCGGTCCGGATACGAGCAGTACTTC. This sequence encodes CASSYRSGYEQYF.

This clonotype was seen repeatedly, ten times or more. The chain couples TRBV27 to TRBJ1-2; no firm D call. The germline V gene encodes CDR1 MNHEY and CDR2 SMNVEV (reference sequence). This CDR3 is built from 14 residues. V was pared by 2 bases and J by 4 bases, with 11 bases between. CDR3 in amino acids: CASSLQPAVYGYTF. The DNA for the CDR3 is TGTGCCAGCAGTTTACAGCCAGCCGTCTATGGCTACACCTTC.

The gene calls are TRBV3-1 and TRBJ2-7; TRBD2 aligns across 13 bases. This CDR3 has 18 residues. Unmatched junction bases numbered 8, after V lost 1 base and J lost 2 bases. Germline V CDR1 and CDR2: LGHDT, YNNKEL (reference sequence). This CDR3 reads CASSQGGTSGIDPYEQYF. In nucleotides, the CDR3 is TGTGCCAGCAGCCAAGGGGGGACTAGCGGGATCGACCCCTACGAGCAGTACTTC.

This clonotype was seen repeatedly, ten times or more. This chain links TRBV12-3 or TRBV12-4 with TRBJ2-1, with TRBD2 identical over 8 bases. The CDR3 loop spans 15 amino acids. Trimming removed 6 bases from V and 8 bases from J; junction bases left unmatched: 12. CDR3 loop: CASSGRAFKWDEQFF. The DNA of the CDR3 is TGTGCCAGCAGCGGGAGGGCCTTTAAGTGGGATGAGCAGTTCTTC.

This clonotype was picked up many times. The chain links TRBV6-2 or TRBV6-3 to TRBJ2-6; TRBD2 matches 10 bases. CDR1 is MNHEY, CDR2 SVGEGT, per germline. The CDR3 is 18 residues long. V was pared by 6 bases and J by 0 bases, with 8 bases of the junction left unmatched. CDR3 loop: CASRPLAGVDSGANVLTF. Here the CDR3 DNA reads TGTGCCAGCAGACCCCTAGCGGGAGTGGACTCTGGGGCCAACGTCCTGACTTTC.

In its sample, this clonotype was seen many times. The chain is built from TRBV20-1 and TRBJ2-5; TRBD1 or TRBD2 may be the D gene (6 bases each). In germline, CDR1 is DFQATT, CDR2 SNEGSKA (reference sequence). The CDR3 contains 16 residues. The ends were cut back, 6 bases at V and 4 bases at J, with 24 bases in the middle. The CDR3 DNA reads as TGCAGTGCCAGGGACCGGGAGAGGGGGGAAGGAGAGACCCAGTACTTC. Protein: CSARDRERGEGETQYF.

Ten or more counts support this clonotype. This chain joins TRBV30 and TRBJ2-7; tentative D call: TRBD2 (7 bases). The V and J ends lost 5 bases and 4 bases respectively, with 15 bases between them. Germline CDR1 reads GTSNPN; CDR2 reads SVGIG (reference sequence). This CDR3 has 13 amino acids. The CDR3 loop reads CAWGGLAAYEQYF. The DNA for the CDR3 is TGTGCCTGGGGGGGGCTAGCGGCTTACGAGCAGTACTTC. Complete variable domain (other parts from reference TRBV30 and TRBJ2-7): SQTIHQWPATLVQPVGSPLSLECTVEGTSNPNLYWYRQAAGRGLQLLFYSVGIGQISSEVPQNLSASRPQDRQFILSSKKLLLSDSGFYLCAWGGLAAYEQYFGPGTRLTVT.

To note about this clonotype: The junction and the germline gene differ at one end; a read error may be behind it. J is TRBJ2-3 and V is TRBV6-2 or TRBV6-3, with D maybe TRBD2 (6 bases). Per the germline V gene, CDR1 is MNHEY and CDR2 is SVGEGT. The CDR3 runs to 14 residues. The CDR3 sequence is CTSSYPQLATTQYF. CDR3 in DNA: TGTACCAGCAGTTACCCCCAACTAGCCACTACGCAGTATTTT.

This chain uses TRBV15 with TRBJ2-1; D unclear. Germline-derived CDR1 and CDR2 are LNHNV and YYDKDF (reference sequence). There are 15 residues in the CDR3. Trimming took 4 bases from V and 0 from J, leaving 10 bases between them. The CDR3 region is CATSNVLRSYNEQFF. Written as DNA, the CDR3 is TGTGCCACCAGCAATGTTCTACGCTCCTACAATGAGCAGTTCTTC.

This clonotype has a count of ten or more. The CDR3 bases are TGTGCCAGTAGTATGTCGACTAGCGGGAGGTTCAATGAGCAGTTCTTC. Its translation is CASSMSTSGRFNEQFF. The gene calls are TRBV19 and TRBJ2-1; 13 bases are a match to TRBD2. From germline, CDR1 is LNHDA and CDR2 SQIVND (reference sequence). The CDR3 is 16 amino acids. Trimming at V came to 3 bases and at J to 6 bases, leaving 5 bases not matched to a gene. The full variable domain, completed using reference TRBV19 and TRBJ2-1, is DGGITQSPKYLFRKEGQNVTLSCEQNLNHDAMYWYRQDPGQGLRLIYYSQIVNDFQKGDIAEGYSVSREKKESFPLTVTSAQKNPTAFYLCASSMSTSGRFNEQFFGPGTRLTVL.

This clonotype was counted at least ten times. The chain recombines TRBV4-2 with TRBJ2-4; TRBD2 matches 9 bases. The CDR3 consists of 20 residues. Germline lookup yields CDR1 LGHNA and CDR2 YNFKEQ. Trimming cost V 0 bases and J 6 bases; bases outside gene matches: 18. This chain's CDR3 is CASSQEMTSGSTQRRNIQYF. The CDR3 nucleotides read TGTGCCAGCAGCCAAGAAATGACTAGCGGATCCACTCAGAGGAGAAACATTCAGTACTTC.

This chain joins TRBV20-1 and TRBJ1-1; D is perhaps TRBD1 (6 bases). Trimming pared 2 bases from V and 4 bases from J, leaving 17 bases between. CDR1 is DFQATT and CDR2 is SNEGSKA in the germline V gene (reference sequence). The CDR3 contains 15 residues. In DNA, the CDR3 is TGCAGTGCTAGAAGGGGGGGCAGGTTGGGCACTGAAGCTTTCTTT. This gives the protein CSARRGGRLGTEAFF.

This chain links TRBV5-4 with TRBJ2-7, with 10 bases fitting TRBD2. Germline CDR1 reads SGHNT; CDR2 reads YYREEE (reference sequence). The CDR3 loop spans 14 amino acids. V shed 4 bases, J shed 7 bases, and the junction held 8 bases outside the gene matches. CDR3 in DNA: TGTGCCAGCAGCCGACTTAGCGGGAGGTGGGAGCAGTACTTC. Translating gives CASSRLSGRWEQYF.